The T cell receptor (beta chain) described here comes from a study of T cell responses to AZD1222 COVID-19 vaccine. Overall study results and limits: Donors, mostly white British, included more females; clonal diversity was possibly underestimated. As reported, nearly half of all spike-specific TCRs target variant regions that are unmutated.

As regards this clone: Its antigen is undetermined.

The CDR3 is 15 residues long. V shed 7 bases, J shed 2 bases, and the junction held 7 bases outside the gene matches. Germline lookup yields CDR1 LNHDA and CDR2 SQIVND (reference sequence). The repertoire was sequenced with immunoSEQ multiplex PCR; TCRdb's copy has only in-frame clones and lacks some. The sample shows under 150,000 clones, 90% of them seen only once. The rearrangement uses TRBV19 and TRBJ1-1, with 10 bases identical to TRBD1. Sample: peripheral blood, taken on day 0 of AZD1222 vaccination. The sequence was collected from an adult in good health. As DNA, the CDR3 is TGTGCCAGTACGTTGGGACAGGGGCTTAACACTGAAGCTTTCTTT. This translates into CASTLGQGLNTEAFF.